Below are 24 T cell receptor beta chains sequenced from a single sample in a study of shared T cell receptors in the human thymus. Libraries were prepared by immunoSEQ multiplex PCR; TCRdb keeps only in-frame clonotypes and omits some of them. The repertoire includes hundreds of thousands of clones, 70% to 90% of them detected once, and over 0.008% sits in the top ten. The same sample was also used in a study of human thymus T cells.

Sequencing was done on a sample of thymocytes. Every receptor here comes from a boy under three years old with a congenital heart defect.

This clone was seen just once. The V call is TRBV5-1, the J call TRBJ2-7; the D gene is possibly TRBD2 (6 bases). This CDR3 contains 17 residues. Trimming shortened V by 0 bases and J by 1 base, and 17 bases separated the two germline ends. Germline CDR1 reads SGHRS; CDR2 reads YFSETQ. This CDR3 reads CASSLGSSDYKSYEQYF. The CDR3 DNA reads as TGCGCCAGCAGCTTGGGGTCTAGCGACTACAAATCCTACGAGCAGTACTTC. Full variable domain (outside the CDR3, taken from reference TRBV5-1 and TRBJ2-7): KAGVTQTPRYLIKTRGQQVTLSCSPISGHRSVSWYQQTPGQGLQFLFEYFSETQRNKGNFPGRFSGRQFSNSRSEMNVSTLELGDSALYLCASSLGSSDYKSYEQYFGPGTRLTVT.

V gene TRBV11-2 combines with J gene TRBJ1-2; a possible D gene is TRBD1 (6 bases). The CDR3 consists of 15 residues. The germline CDR1 and CDR2 sequences are SGHAT and FQNNGV. With 1 base removed from V and 5 bases from J, the gap between germline ends came to 14 bases. The CDR3 loop is CASSLVMRGKYGYTF. The CDR3 coding sequence is TGTGCCAGCAGCTTAGTTATGAGGGGGAAGTATGGCTACACCTTC.

The chain employs TRBV5-4 and TRBJ2-7; 7 bases align to TRBD2. The V segment lost 4 bases and the J segment 2 bases; nucleotides outside the gene matches: 12. CDR1 is SGHNT, CDR2 YYREEE, per germline (reference sequence). The CDR3 is made up of 16 amino acids. CDR3 sequence: CASSPSPGRNAYEQYF. The CDR3 DNA sequence: TGTGCCAGCAGCCCTTCCCCCGGGAGGAACGCCTACGAGCAGTACTTC.

The CDR3 is CASSLGVGGHYGYTF. CDR3 DNA sequence: TGTGCCAGCAGCTTGGGGGTAGGAGGGCACTATGGCTACACCTTC. The rearrangement joins TRBV5-4 to TRBJ1-2; D gene ambiguous. V lost 0 bases to trimming and J lost 3 bases, with 12 bases between them. The CDR3 runs to 15 residues. Germline V lookup: CDR1 SGHNT, CDR2 YYREEE (reference sequence).

The chain has TRBV9 and TRBJ2-7; possibly TRBD2 for D (7 bases). Trimming stripped 4 bases from V and 7 bases from J, with 21 bases between. CDR3 length: 15 amino acids. Germline loops: CDR1 SGDLS, CDR2 YYNGEE. CDR3 loop: CASSPSDGGHREQYF. The CDR3 DNA sequence: TGTGCCAGCAGCCCGAGCGACGGGGGGCATAGGGAGCAGTACTTC.

This clone was seen once. The V call is TRBV5-5, the J call TRBJ2-1; D may be TRBD1 (5 bases). V was cut by 2 bases and J by 8 bases, with 20 bases left in between. The CDR3 consists of 16 residues. Germline values: CDR1 SGHKS, CDR2 YYEKEE (reference sequence). The CDR3 DNA reads TGTGCCAGCAGCTTCCTACAGGTGGGAACGGACGATGAGCAGTTCTTC. It translates to CASSFLQVGTDDEQFF.

This clone showed up just a few times. The chain couples TRBV14 to TRBJ1-2, with 8 positions matching TRBD1. The J segment lost 6 bases and the V segment lost 2 bases, leaving 8 bases of the junction unmatched. CDR3 length: 15 residues. Per germline, CDR1 SGHDN and CDR2 FVKESK. The CDR3 DNA reads TGTGCCAGCAGCCAAACAAAGACAGGGGCCAATGGCTACACCTTC. Amino acids: CASSQTKTGANGYTF. The complete variable domain, with remaining parts taken from reference TRBV14 and TRBJ1-2, reads EAGVTQFPSHSVIEKGQTVTLRCDPISGHDNLYWYRRVMGKEIKFLLHFVKESKQDESGMPNNRFLAERTGGTYSTLKVQPAELEDSGVYFCASSQTKTGANGYTFGSGTRLTVV.

The chain combines TRBV27 with TRBJ1-2, with 7 nucleotides matching TRBD1. CDR3 length: 15 amino acids. With V trimmed by 5 bases and J by 2 bases, 8 bases remained unmatched. Germline CDR1 reads MNHEY; CDR2 reads SMNVEV (reference sequence). CDR3 residues: CASSNGDRLNYGYTF. As DNA, the CDR3 is TGTGCCAGCAGTAACGGGGACAGATTAAACTATGGCTACACCTTC.

V gene TRBV14 combines with J gene TRBJ2-3, with D tentatively TRBD1 (6 bases). V was clipped by 0 bases and J by 2 bases, with 12 bases between them. Germline loops: CDR1 SGHDN, CDR2 FVKESK. CDR3 length: 16 residues. The CDR3 spells CASSQEWYRATDTQYF. The CDR3 nucleotides are TGTGCCAGCAGCCAAGAGTGGTACAGGGCCACAGATACGCAGTATTTT.

This chain connects TRBV6-5 to TRBJ2-3; the match to TRBD1 covers 8 bases. Trimming at V came to 5 bases and at J to 0 bases, leaving 4 bases not matched to a gene. Looked up from germline, CDR1 is MNHEY and CDR2 is SVGAGI. The CDR3 is 15 amino acids. Written as DNA, the CDR3 is TGTGCCAGCAGTCTCTGGACAGGGAGCACAGATACGCAGTATTTT. Protein: CASSLWTGSTDTQYF.

V gene TRBV28 combines with J gene TRBJ2-7, with D perhaps TRBD2 (6 bases). Germline values: CDR1 MDHEN, CDR2 SYDVKM. Trimming removed 7 bases from V and 0 bases from J, with 16 bases in between. CDR3 length: 15 amino acids. The CDR3 region is CASIPGTLSSYEQYF. CDR3 bases: TGTGCCAGCATCCCTGGGACTTTGAGCTCCTACGAGCAGTACTTC.

The chain joins TRBV5-1 to TRBJ2-5, with D uncertain. From germline, CDR1 is SGHRS and CDR2 YFSETQ. V was trimmed by 4 bases and J by 5 bases, leaving 15 bases between them. The CDR3 totals 14 residues. The CDR3 DNA follows: TGCGCCAGCAGCGATAACAGTGCTGGGGAGACCCAGTACTTC. Its translation is CASSDNSAGETQYF.

The chain joins TRBV6-5 to TRBJ2-7, with a possible D match to TRBD1 (5 bases). This CDR3 contains 15 residues. The V and J ends lost 7 bases and 1 base respectively, with 17 bases between them. Germline assignment: CDR1 MNHEY and CDR2 SVGAGI. CDR3 amino acids: CASTNTATESYEQYF. CDR3 bases: TGTGCCAGCACAAATACGGCGACAGAATCCTACGAGCAGTACTTC.

The V and J genes are TRBV7-9 and TRBJ1-2, with 9 bases aligning to TRBD1. There are 17 residues in the CDR3. Losses at the gene ends were 3 bases for V and 4 bases for J; bases not matched to a gene: 12. Germline CDR1 is SEHNR and CDR2 is FQNEAQ (reference sequence). CDR3 amino acids: CASSFGGDRERIYGYTF. The CDR3 DNA follows: TGTGCCAGCAGCTTCGGGGGGGACAGGGAACGGATCTATGGCTACACCTTC.

This clone was counted only a few times. This chain uses TRBV12-5 with TRBJ2-1; possibly TRBD1 for D (5 bases). The germline V gene encodes CDR1 LGHNT and CDR2 FRNRAP. V was cut by 3 bases and J by 7 bases, with 13 bases left in between. This CDR3 is built from 14 residues. CDR3 bases: TGTGCTAGTGGTTTCTTTGACAGACCAAATGAGCAGTTCTTC. It encodes CASGFFDRPNEQFF. The full variable domain, in which reference TRBV12-5 and TRBJ2-1 provide the parts outside the CDR3, is DARVTQTPRHKVTEMGQEVTMRCQPILGHNTVFWYRQTMMQGLELLAYFRNRAPLDDSGMPKDRFSAEMPDATLATLKIQPSEPRDSAVYFCASGFFDRPNEQFFGPGTRLTVL.

The chain joins TRBV2 to TRBJ1-4, with TRBD1 identical over 10 bases. From germline, CDR1 is SNHLY and CDR2 FYNNEI. With 5 bases clipped from V and 8 bases from J, the junction kept 11 bases outside the gene matches. The CDR3 loop spans 16 amino acids. The CDR3 sequence: CASSHQDRGWEEKLFF. The DNA of the CDR3 is TGTGCCAGCAGTCACCAGGACAGGGGGTGGGAGGAAAAACTGTTTTTT.

J is TRBJ1-1 and V is TRBV15, with 9 bases that match TRBD1. There are 18 residues in the CDR3. Trimming at V came to 0 bases and at J to 5 bases, leaving 13 bases not matched to a gene. Per germline, CDR1 LNHNV and CDR2 YYDKDF (reference sequence). CDR3 region: CATSRDLRTGASGTEAFF. In DNA, the CDR3 is TGTGCCACCAGCAGAGATCTGCGGACAGGGGCCTCGGGGACTGAAGCTTTCTTT.

This chain connects TRBV19 to TRBJ1-5; tentative D call: TRBD1 (6 bases). Germline V lookup: CDR1 LNHDA, CDR2 SQIVND (reference sequence). The CDR3 contains 13 residues. V was cut by 2 bases and J by 6 bases, with 8 bases left in between. CDR3 residues: CASSIKQGQPQHF. The DNA of the CDR3 is TGTGCCAGTAGTATAAAACAGGGTCAGCCCCAGCATTTT. The whole variable domain, filled in from reference TRBV19 and TRBJ1-5, reads DGGITQSPKYLFRKEGQNVTLSCEQNLNHDAMYWYRQDPGQGLRLIYYSQIVNDFQKGDIAEGYSVSREKKESFPLTVTSAQKNPTAFYLCASSIKQGQPQHFGDGTRLSIL.

This clone was seen once. The chain joins TRBV2 to TRBJ2-4; D remains unclear. The CDR3 sequence is 16 residues long. Germline-derived CDR1 and CDR2 are SNHLY and FYNNEI. V lost 5 bases to trimming and J lost 3 bases, with 17 bases between them. In DNA, the CDR3 is TGTGCCAGCAGTTTTAATCCCGACACTTACAAAAACATTCAGTACTTC. The encoded protein is CASSFNPDTYKNIQYF.

As to this clone: Other DNA sequences in this specimen translate into the identical CDR3. This chain links TRBV27 with TRBJ2-1; 8 bases fit TRBD2. CDR1 and CDR2 (germline): MNHEY, SMNVEV (reference sequence). Unmatched junction bases numbered 2, after V lost 6 bases and J lost 7 bases. The CDR3 contains 12 residues. Here the CDR3 reads CASRSGSNEQFF. The CDR3, as DNA: TGTGCCAGCAGGAGCGGGAGTAATGAGCAGTTCTTC.

CDR3 nucleotide sequence: TGTGCCAGCAGCCAAGGGTATGAGGGCAGGGGGAGGTACAATGAGCAGTTCTTC. Translated: CASSQGYEGRGRYNEQFF. The chain couples TRBV14 to TRBJ2-1, with D maybe TRBD1 (7 bases). The CDR3 has 18 amino acids. Germline loops: CDR1 SGHDN, CDR2 FVKESK. With 1 base removed from V and 4 bases from J, the gap between germline ends came to 20 bases.

The chain employs TRBV6-1 and TRBJ1-5; TRBD1 agrees at 7 bases. Per the germline V gene, CDR1 is MNHNS and CDR2 is SASEGT. V was clipped by 3 bases and J by 4 bases; unmatched bases: 9. There are 16 residues in the CDR3. The CDR3 sequence: CASSDRNRGENQPQHF. CDR3 nucleotides: TGTGCCAGCAGTGACCGCAACAGGGGAGAGAATCAGCCCCAGCATTTT.

The rearrangement joins TRBV2 to TRBJ2-3; tentative D call: TRBD2 (5 bases). Germline V lookup: CDR1 SNHLY, CDR2 FYNNEI. This CDR3 region has 15 residues. The V end was cut by 0 bases, the J end by 4 bases, with 11 bases between. The CDR3 sequence: CASSEATRAPDTQYF. In DNA, the CDR3 is TGTGCCAGCAGTGAAGCGACGAGGGCCCCAGATACGCAGTATTTT.

This clone came up a few times. V gene TRBV7-9 combines with J gene TRBJ1-2; 8 bases are shared with TRBD1. J lost 4 bases, V lost 4 bases, and 14 bases had no gene match. This CDR3 has 17 residues. Germline-derived CDR1 and CDR2 are SEHNR and FQNEAQ (reference sequence). The CDR3 loop reads CASSYALGQGKTYGYTF. CDR3 coding DNA: TGTGCCAGCAGCTACGCCCTTGGACAGGGAAAAACCTATGGCTACACCTTC.